This TCR beta chain is from a study of blood T cell repertoires in COVID-19. In the original workflow: It was from reference gene primer amplification that nucleated cell counts were estimated. The assay was immunoSEQ multiplex PCR, and TCRdb's table has in-frame clones only and misses some. V, J and clone size derive from that table, while D and trimming were established from the DNA sequence. The sample holds about 430,000 clones, approximately 87% seen once. The CDR3 is 15 amino acids. CDR1 is LGHDT and CDR2 is YNNKEL in the germline V gene (reference sequence). V was shortened by 1 base and J by 3 bases, with 10 bases between the two germline ends. This clone was recorded once. Those who participated ranged in age from about 18 to 89 years and resided in 20 to 30 US areas.

This sequence was found in a woman aged 25 to 45 with acute COVID-19. V is TRBV3-1 (or the pseudogene TRBV3-2) and J is TRBJ1-5; D is undetermined. Specimen: PBMCs or T cells enriched from blood (not recorded which). The CDR3 reads CASSQVGEPNQPQHF. The CDR3 DNA reads TGTGCCAGCAGCCAAGTCGGGGAACCCAATCAGCCCCAGCATTTT.